The sequence of this T cell receptor (beta chain) was determined in a study of T-cell reconstitution after alpha-beta-depleted transplantation in children. The CDR3 totals 17 residues. V was clipped by 5 bases and J by 6 bases; unmatched bases: 12. Germline-derived CDR1 and CDR2 are SEHNR and FQNEAQ (reference sequence). Construction of the TCRbeta library involved unique molecular identifiers. TCRdb itself ran the PCR reads through MiXCR, one entry per CDR3 protein. This repertoire shows 170,000 or so distinct CDR3 sequences, more than 6.5% found once; its top ten account for about 3%. This clonotype was recorded a few times.

Sequencing used PBMCs from the stem cell graft donor, obtained from the stem cell graft. The gene calls are TRBV7-9 and TRBJ2-3; 12 bases line up with TRBD2. The clonotype comes from a human donor who donated a stem cell graft to a child with Wiskott-Aldrich syndrome. The CDR3 DNA follows: TGTGCCAGCAGCCCTCGAGACCTAGCGGGAGGGGGCGATACGCAGTATTTT. This translates into CASSPRDLAGGGDTQYF.